This T cell receptor (beta chain) was recovered during a study of blood T cell repertoires in COVID-19. Study background: Spain, Italy and the United States supplied samples that represented acute and convalescent COVID-19. Sample material is recorded as cDNA or gDNA derived from T cells, B-cell-depleted T cells, or PBMCs.

The authors' processing: By means of reference gene primer amplification, nucleated cell counts were estimated. Assay used: immunoSEQ multiplex PCR; TCRdb lists only in-frame clones, some missing. For V, J and clone size, that table is used; D and trimming come from the DNA. Altogether about 240,000 clones are present, approximately 83% being singletons, with the ten largest covering about 2%. V was clipped by 5 bases and J by 3 bases, with 10 bases between them. The germline CDR1 and CDR2 sequences are SGHTA and FQGTGA. The CDR3 is 13 amino acids. This receptor was obtained from a man in his thirties or forties who had recovered from COVID-19. The chain combines TRBV7-3 with TRBJ1-1, with a weak D call TRBD1 (6 bases). The sample consisted of peripheral blood. The CDR3 protein is CASSADRHTEAFF. CDR3 coding DNA: TGTGCCAGCAGCGCTGACAGGCACACTGAAGCTTTCTTT. Full variable domain (missing parts from reference TRBV7-3 and TRBJ1-1): GAGVSQTPSNKVTEKGKYVELRCDPISGHTALYWYRQSLGQGPEFLIYFQGTGAADDSGLPNDRFFAVRPEGSVSTLKIQRTERGDSAVYLCASSADRHTEAFFGQGTRLTVV.